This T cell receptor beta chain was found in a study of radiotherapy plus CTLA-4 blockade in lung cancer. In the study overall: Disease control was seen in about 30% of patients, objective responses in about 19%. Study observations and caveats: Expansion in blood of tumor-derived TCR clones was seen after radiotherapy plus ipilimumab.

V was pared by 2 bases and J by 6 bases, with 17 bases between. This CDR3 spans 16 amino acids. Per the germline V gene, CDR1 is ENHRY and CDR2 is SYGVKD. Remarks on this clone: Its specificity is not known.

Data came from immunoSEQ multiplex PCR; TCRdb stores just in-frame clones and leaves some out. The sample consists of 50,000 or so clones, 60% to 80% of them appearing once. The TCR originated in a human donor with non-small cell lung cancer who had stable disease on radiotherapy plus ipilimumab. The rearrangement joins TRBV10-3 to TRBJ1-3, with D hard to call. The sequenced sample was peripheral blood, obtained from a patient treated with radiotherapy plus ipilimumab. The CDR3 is CAISEGPSLTVNTIYF. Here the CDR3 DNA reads TGTGCCATCAGTGAGGGCCCGTCCCTCACCGTAAACACCATATATTTT.